These 32 T cell receptor beta chains share one sample of origin, sequenced in a study of OX40 agonist ivuxolimab in advanced cancers. Produced via immunoSEQ multiplex PCR; TCRdb's table is partial and in-frame only. The sample consists of about 20,000 clones, roughly 69% of them appearing once. The sequencing used CD4+ or CD8+ T cells sorted from blood, collected in a trial of the OX40 agonist ivuxolimab. The receptors come from an adult with an advanced solid tumor such as melanoma, head and neck, liver or kidney cancer.

This sequence joins TRBV28 and TRBJ2-5; 10 nucleotides agree with TRBD2. J lost 1 base, V lost 5 bases, and 7 bases had no gene match. Per germline, CDR1 MDHEN and CDR2 SYDVKM. This CDR3 has 16 amino acids. CDR3 in DNA: TGTGCCAGCAGTCCCCCTAGCGGGAGCCTCCAAGAGACCCAGTACTTC. This gives the protein CASSPPSGSLQETQYF. The whole variable domain, remainder taken from reference TRBV28 and TRBJ2-5, is DVKVTQSSRYLVKRTGEKVFLECVQDMDHENMFWYRQDPGLGLRLIYFSYDVKMKEKGDIPEGYSVSREKKERFSLILESASTNQTSMYLCASSPPSGSLQETQYFGPGTRLLVL.

J is TRBJ2-1 and V is TRBV6-4; 14 nucleotides line up with TRBD2. V trimming: 8 bases; J trimming: 7 bases; junction bases outside the gene matches: 7. Germline V gives CDR1 MRHNA, CDR2 SNTAGT. The CDR3 length is 15 residues. CDR3 nucleotides: TGTGCCAGCCCTCCCGGGACTAGCGGGAGAAATGAGCAGTTCTTC. Its translation is CASPPGTSGRNEQFF.

The chain uses TRBV5-1 and TRBJ2-7; D uncertain. The germline gives CDR1 SGHRS, CDR2 YFSETQ. Between the trimmed V and J ends, which lost 0 bases and 5 bases, there was a span of 18 bases. CDR3 length: 16 residues. The CDR3 spells CASSLEGLYGLHEQYF. The CDR3 nucleotides read TGCGCCAGCAGCTTGGAGGGTCTCTACGGGCTTCACGAGCAGTACTTC.

In this sample, this clone turned up once. V gene TRBV29-1 combines with J gene TRBJ2-3, with D perhaps assigned TRBD1 or TRBD2 (5 bases each). CDR3 length: 14 residues. Per germline, CDR1 SQVTM and CDR2 ANQGSEA. The V gene lost 3 bases and the J gene lost 0 bases, with 10 bases spanning the gap. CDR3 sequence (DNA): TGCAGCGTTGACAGGGAGAGTAGCACAGATACGCAGTATTTT. Translation gives CSVDRESSTDTQYF.

V usage is TRBV2 and J usage is TRBJ2-7; the match to TRBD1 covers 8 bases. This CDR3 is built from 15 residues. Trimming cost V 8 bases and J 3 bases; bases outside gene matches: 12. Looked up from germline, CDR1 is SNHLY and CDR2 is FYNNEI. This chain's CDR3 is CASGGTGLKNYEQYF. DNA for the CDR3: TGTGCCAGCGGGGGGACAGGCCTAAAGAACTACGAGCAGTACTTC.

This chain links TRBV2 with TRBJ1-2, with a tentative D call TRBD1 (5 bases). Trimming cost V 2 bases and J 5 bases, with 12 bases left between them. Per germline, CDR1 SNHLY and CDR2 FYNNEI. CDR3 length: 14 residues. The DNA for the CDR3 is TGTGCCAGCAGTGAATGGGGTGACAGTTATGGCTACACCTTC. This encodes CASSEWGDSYGYTF.

The V and J genes are TRBV4-1 and TRBJ2-7; unclear D gene. CDR1 MGHRA and CDR2 YSYEKL come from the germline V gene. Between the trimmed V and J ends, which lost 0 bases and 0 bases, there was a span of 6 bases. The CDR3 sequence is 14 residues long. DNA for the CDR3: TGCGCCAGCAGCCAAGATGCTGGCTCCTACGAGCAGTACTTC. Translation: CASSQDAGSYEQYF.

V gene TRBV2 combines with J gene TRBJ2-1; TRBD2 matches at 9 bases. CDR3 size: 14 residues. CDR1 is SNHLY and CDR2 is FYNNEI in the germline V gene. With 4 bases clipped from V and 4 bases from J, the junction kept 2 bases outside the gene matches. The chain's CDR3 is CASSGLAEYNEQFF. The CDR3 nucleotides are TGTGCCAGCAGTGGACTAGCGGAGTACAATGAGCAGTTCTTC.

This clone is medium-sized by share. The CDR3 DNA reads TGTGCCAGTAGTCAAAGACAGGTCCAAGAGACCCAGTACTTC. Translation gives CASSQRQVQETQYF. This rearrangement joins TRBV19 to TRBJ2-5, with D perhaps matching TRBD1 (6 bases). The V gene lost 5 bases and the J gene lost 1 base, with 11 bases spanning the gap. The germline V gene encodes CDR1 LNHDA and CDR2 SQIVND (reference sequence). CDR3 size: 14 residues.

About this clone itself: The germline gene is not matched at one end of the junction; a read error may be the cause. J is TRBJ2-7 and V is TRBV11-2; D ambiguous. Germline V CDR1 and CDR2: SGHAT, FQNNGV. The CDR3 sequence is 14 residues long. CDR3 loop: CASSQGLGVGEQYF. DNA for the CDR3: TGCGCCAGCAGCCAAGGGCTTGGGGTGGGCGAGCAGTACTTC.

The CDR3 spells CASSLSDGAFYNEQFF. DNA for the CDR3: TGTGCCAGCAGTTTATCCGACGGGGCCTTTTACAATGAGCAGTTCTTC. The chain is built from TRBV27 and TRBJ2-1; D is perhaps TRBD1 or TRBD2 (5 bases each). The CDR3 has 16 residues. V gave up 0 bases and J gave up 4 bases, with 13 bases separating them. CDR1 is MNHEY, CDR2 SMNVEV, per germline (reference sequence).

The chain combines TRBV7-9 with TRBJ1-1; D uncertain. Germline CDR1 SEHNR, CDR2 FQNEAQ (reference sequence). The CDR3 spans 13 residues. Trimming stripped 2 bases from V and 1 base from J, with 5 bases between. In nucleotides, the CDR3 is TGTGCCAGCAGCTTACTGGAGAACACTGAAGCTTTCTTT. Protein product: CASSLLENTEAFF.

This clone qualifies as medium-sized (0.01 to 0.1%). This chain connects TRBV21-1 to TRBJ2-7. TRBV21-1 counts as a pseudogene. The CDR3 consists of 10 residues. The CDR3 spells CASNEDEQYF. In DNA, the CDR3 is TGTGCCAGCAACGAAGACGAGCAGTACTTC.

This clone was detected only a few times. This rearrangement joins TRBV18 to TRBJ1-2; weak D call: TRBD1 (5 bases). The germline V gene encodes CDR1 KGHSH and CDR2 LQKENI. The CDR3 totals 14 residues. V dropped 2 bases and J dropped 6 bases, with 13 bases sitting between them. This chain's CDR3 is CASSPTTGIDGYTF. CDR3 DNA sequence: TGTGCCAGCTCACCAACCACAGGTATCGATGGCTACACCTTC.

The chain joins TRBV7-9 to TRBJ2-7; 7 bases match TRBD1. The CDR3 is made up of 14 amino acids. Germline CDR1 and CDR2: SEHNR and FQNEAQ (reference sequence). The V and J ends lost 5 bases and 2 bases, in that order; junction bases with no gene match: 6. CDR3 sequence (DNA): TGTGCCAGCAGCGTGAGACAGGGCCCCTACGAGCAGTACTTC. Protein: CASSVRQGPYEQYF. Together with reference TRBV7-9 and TRBJ2-7, the CDR3 gives the full variable domain: DTGVSQNPRHKITKRGQNVTFRCDPISEHNRLYWYRQTLGQGPEFLTYFQNEAQLEKSRLLSDRFSAERPKGSFSTLEIQRTEQGDSAMYLCASSVRQGPYEQYFGPGTRLTVT.

This chain links TRBV18 with TRBJ1-1, with 8 bases matching TRBD1. The CDR3 length is 15 residues. V lost 5 bases, J lost 5 bases, and 10 bases stayed unmatched. Germline V gene sequence: CDR1 KGHSH, CDR2 LQKENI. CDR3 region: CASSNEDRAGTEAFF. The CDR3 DNA follows: TGTGCCAGCTCAAACGAGGACAGGGCGGGGACTGAAGCTTTCTTT.

The chain links TRBV7-9 to TRBJ1-3, with D possibly TRBD1 on 5 matching bases. V was cut by 5 bases and J by 0 bases, with 11 bases left in between. This CDR3 spans 15 amino acids. From germline, CDR1 is SEHNR and CDR2 FQNEAQ (reference sequence). DNA of the CDR3: TGTGCCAGCAGCCCAGGGTCTCTCTCTGGAAACACCATATATTTT. It codes for CASSPGSLSGNTIYF.

This chain links TRBV5-1 with TRBJ2-3; TRBD1 agrees at 9 bases. This CDR3 is 14 amino acids long. Looked up from germline, CDR1 is SGHRS and CDR2 is YFSETQ. Trimming removed 3 bases from V and 4 bases from J; junction bases left unmatched: 3. The CDR3 region is CASSSGQGSDTQYF. The CDR3, as DNA: TGCGCCAGCAGCTCGGGACAGGGTTCAGATACGCAGTATTTT.

This clone has just one count. The gene calls are TRBV2 and TRBJ2-5; D is perhaps TRBD1 or TRBD2 (5 bases each). Trimming stripped 8 bases from V and 4 bases from J, with 20 bases between. The CDR3 extends over 15 amino acids. Germline V gene lookup returns CDR1 SNHLY and CDR2 FYNNEI. CDR3 DNA sequence: TGTGCCAGCGTGAGTGCCGGGGCGCAGGGAGAGACCCAGTACTTC. Amino acids: CASVSAGAQGETQYF. The full variable domain, completed using reference TRBV2 and TRBJ2-5, is EPEVTQTPSHQVTQMGQEVILRCVPISNHLYFYWYRQILGQKVEFLVSFYNNEISEKSEIFDDQFSVERPDGSNFTLKIRSTKLEDSAMYFCASVSAGAQGETQYFGPGTRLLVL.

This clone was counted between two and nine times. The rearrangement links TRBV5-6 to TRBJ2-1, with a possible D match to TRBD1 (7 bases). The germline CDR1 and CDR2 sequences are SGHDT and YYEEEE. V lost 4 bases and J 0 bases, leaving 11 bases between the germline ends. The CDR3 consists of 15 residues. Here the CDR3 DNA reads TGTGCCAGCAGCCCAGGGGGACTCTCCTACAATGAGCAGTTCTTC. It translates to CASSPGGLSYNEQFF.

The V gene is TRBV7-9, the J gene TRBJ2-7, with 11 bases that match TRBD2. The germline V gene encodes CDR1 SEHNR and CDR2 FQNEAQ (reference sequence). V gave up 3 bases and J gave up 0 bases; unmatched junction bases: 1. This CDR3 is built from 15 residues. CDR3 protein: CASSFGTSGSYEQYF. The CDR3 DNA reads TGTGCCAGCAGCTTTGGGACTAGCGGCTCCTACGAGCAGTACTTC.

The CDR3 protein is CSVITSPDTQYF. DNA of the CDR3: TGCAGCGTTATAACTAGTCCCGATACGCAGTATTTT. The chain uses TRBV29-1 and TRBJ2-3, with D tentatively TRBD2 (5 bases). Germline V lookup: CDR1 SQVTM, CDR2 ANQGSEA. Trimming took 5 bases from V and 6 from J, leaving 12 bases between them. This CDR3 has 12 residues.

The V gene is TRBV19, the J gene TRBJ2-4; 12 positions match TRBD2. V shed 3 bases and J 2 bases; nucleotides not matched to a gene: 14. Germline V gene sequence: CDR1 LNHDA, CDR2 SQIVND (reference sequence). The CDR3 runs to 20 residues. The CDR3 DNA sequence: TGTGCCAGTAGTATCAGCGTCGGGCTAGCGGGGGGGCGTTCCAAAAACATTCAGTACTTC. Translating gives CASSISVGLAGGRSKNIQYF.

The chain uses TRBV5-1 and TRBJ2-1; D not certain. The V end was cut by 0 bases, the J end by 3 bases, with 10 bases between. CDR1 and CDR2 from the germline V gene are SGHRS and YFSETQ. The CDR3 length is 15 residues. CDR3 sequence reads: CASSLGVRNYNEQFF. The CDR3 nucleotides are TGCGCCAGCAGCTTGGGCGTCAGAAACTACAATGAGCAGTTCTTC.

The chain links TRBV7-9 to TRBJ2-6; D unresolved. The CDR3 is 13 residues long. Trimming shortened V by 1 base and J by 4 bases, and 2 bases separated the two germline ends. The germline V gene has CDR1 SEHNR and CDR2 FQNEAQ (reference sequence). The CDR3 protein is CASSLVGANVLTF. The DNA for the CDR3 is TGTGCCAGCAGCTTAGTAGGGGCCAACGTCCTGACTTTC.

As regards this clone: One end of the junction does not line up with germline, which may come from a read error. The J gene is TRBJ2-1, the V gene TRBV6-5; D might be TRBD2 (6 bases). The CDR3 extends over 14 amino acids. Germline V gene data show CDR1 as MNHEY and CDR2 as SVGAGI. The CDR3 protein is CASSYGDSDNEQFF. As DNA, the CDR3 is TGTGCCAGCAGTTACGGGGACTCCGACAATGAGCAGTTCTTC.

The gene calls are TRBV7-8 and TRBJ1-2; D unresolved. The CDR3 totals 15 residues. CDR1 and CDR2 (germline): SGHVS, FQNEAQ. V was shortened by 1 base and J by 3 bases, with 12 bases between the two germline ends. The CDR3 spells CASSLVEEVDYGYTF. Here the CDR3 DNA reads TGTGCCAGCAGCTTAGTTGAAGAGGTGGACTATGGCTACACCTTC. The full variable domain, in which reference TRBV7-8 and TRBJ1-2 provide the parts outside the CDR3, is GAGVSQSPRYKVAKRGQDVALRCDPISGHVSLFWYQQALGQGPEFLTYFQNEAQLDKSGLPSDRFFAERPEGSVSTLKIQRTQQEDSAVYLCASSLVEEVDYGYTFGSGTRLTVV.

This chain joins TRBV27 and TRBJ1-2; D is unclear. The CDR3 contains 13 residues. Trimming shortened V by 0 bases and J by 3 bases, and 5 bases separated the two germline ends. The germline gives CDR1 MNHEY, CDR2 SMNVEV (reference sequence). For the CDR3, the DNA is TGTGCCAGCAGTTTATCGGTCGACTATGGCTACACCTTC. It is translated as CASSLSVDYGYTF.

In its sample, this clone was seen many times. The V gene is TRBV11-2, the J gene TRBJ2-7; no definite D call. This CDR3 comprises 14 residues. Germline V gene sequence: CDR1 SGHAT, CDR2 FQNNGV. V was shortened by 6 bases and J by 1 base, with 13 bases between the two germline ends. The chain's CDR3 is CASSNSIDSYEQYF. The CDR3 DNA follows: TGTGCCAGCAGTAATAGTATAGATTCCTACGAGCAGTACTTC.

About this clone itself: A read error is possible here, since a much larger clone lies one base away. The gene calls are TRBV6-5 and TRBJ2-5, with D possibly being TRBD2 (5 bases). The CDR3 is made up of 15 amino acids. The V gene's germline CDR1 is MNHEY and CDR2 SVGAGI. DNA for the CDR3: TGTGCCAGCAGTTACGGAGGCACCGGAGGAGAGACCCGGTACTTC. Translation gives CASSYGGTGGETRYF.

Judged by abundance, this clone is large. One junction end does not reproduce the germline sequence, and a read error may be involved. This chain uses TRBV2 with TRBJ1-2, with 7 bases aligning to TRBD1. Germline V gives CDR1 SNHLY, CDR2 FYNNEI. The CDR3 loop spans 13 amino acids. CDR3 coding DNA: TGTGCCAGCAGTGAAATAGGTGGGGATCGGGACAGCTTC. It codes for CASSEIGGDRDSF.

This clone was detected ten times or more. The V call is TRBV6-5, the J call TRBJ2-7; 11 bases line up with TRBD1. V dropped 4 bases and J dropped 3; count of bases not matched to a gene: 2. CDR3 length equals 14 residues. Germline CDR1 reads MNHEY; CDR2 reads SVGAGI. The DNA of the CDR3 is TGTGCCAGCAGTTGGGGACAGGGGGGCTACGAGCAGTACTTC. It yields the protein CASSWGQGGYEQYF.